The 25 T cell receptor beta chains in this list originate from one sample, sequenced in a study of shared T cell receptors in the human thymus. The protocol was immunoSEQ multiplex PCR, while the TCRdb copy is restricted to in-frame clones and leaves out a portion. The data show approximately 730,000 clones, approximately 85% seen once. These same data were also listed under a study on human thymus T cells.

Sequencing was done on a sample of thymocytes. Receptor source: a girl under two years old with a congenital heart defect.

The chain has TRBV14 and TRBJ2-5; 10 bases are a match to TRBD2. CDR1 is SGHDN, CDR2 FVKESK, per germline. The V segment lost 6 bases and the J segment 1 base; nucleotides outside the gene matches: 5. There are 15 residues in the CDR3. The CDR3 sequence is CASSSVAGGQETQYF. CDR3 in DNA: TGTGCCAGCAGTTCTGTAGCGGGGGGCCAAGAGACCCAGTACTTC.

This clone appeared a single time. The chain links TRBV11-2 to TRBJ2-5; tentatively, D is TRBD2 (7 bases). The V gene's germline CDR1 is SGHAT and CDR2 FQNNGV. Trimming pared 5 bases from V and 2 bases from J, leaving 12 bases between. The CDR3 length is 14 residues. CDR3 in amino acids: CASSHGGAQETQYF. The DNA for the CDR3 is TGTGCCAGCAGCCATGGGGGGGCTCAAGAGACCCAGTACTTC. Full variable domain (remainder filled in from reference TRBV11-2 and TRBJ2-5): EAGVAQSPRYKIIEKRQSVAFWCNPISGHATLYWYQQILGQGPKLLIQFQNNGVVDDSQLPKDRFSAERLKGVDSTLKIQPAKLEDSAVYLCASSHGGAQETQYFGPGTRLLVL.

V gene TRBV6-1 combines with J gene TRBJ1-5; 12 bases are a match to TRBD1. The CDR3 runs 15 residues. Germline V lookup: CDR1 MNHNS, CDR2 SASEGT. The V gene end was trimmed by 6 bases and the J gene end by 3 bases; junction bases not matched to a gene: 3. In DNA form, the CDR3 reads TGTGCCAGCAGAGGGACAGGGGGCTCCAATCAGCCCCAGCATTTT. Encoded protein: CASRGTGGSNQPQHF.

This sequence joins TRBV5-1 and TRBJ1-2; a possible D gene is TRBD1 (6 bases). The CDR3 sequence is 14 residues long. Trimming pared 6 bases from V and 8 bases from J, leaving 20 bases between. Germline values: CDR1 SGHRS, CDR2 YFSETQ. The CDR3 DNA reads as TGCGCCAGCACCCCGGGGACACAAAGGAGGGGCTACACCTTC. It yields the protein CASTPGTQRRGYTF.

This clone was seen a few times. V gene TRBV2 combines with J gene TRBJ1-1; the D gene is possibly TRBD1 (6 bases). Germline-derived CDR1 and CDR2 are SNHLY and FYNNEI. The CDR3 spans 17 residues. With 6 bases removed from V and 0 bases from J, the gap between germline ends came to 20 bases. The CDR3 spells CASSRTAQTAMNTEAFF. Written as DNA, the CDR3 is TGTGCCAGCAGCAGGACAGCTCAAACTGCAATGAACACTGAAGCTTTCTTT.

The rearrangement links TRBV6-1 to TRBJ1-1; no definite D call. The CDR3 totals 13 residues. Trimming stripped 4 bases from V and 4 bases from J, with 10 bases between. Germline V gene data show CDR1 as MNHNS and CDR2 as SASEGT. The CDR3 region has the DNA TGTGCCAGCAGTGTGGGCTCAGGCACTGAAGCTTTCTTT. Protein: CASSVGSGTEAFF.

The chain has TRBV19 and TRBJ2-7; 7 bases match TRBD1. Germline CDR1 LNHDA, CDR2 SQIVND (reference sequence). The V segment lost 5 bases and the J segment 6 bases; nucleotides outside the gene matches: 7. The CDR3 contains 13 residues. Written as DNA, the CDR3 is TGTGCCAGTAGTGGAGACAGGGTGGGCGAGCAGTACTTC. As protein: CASSGDRVGEQYF.

This clone was seen a handful of times. The chain couples TRBV5-1 to TRBJ2-3; D possibly corresponds to TRBD2 (6 bases). With 0 bases removed from V and 3 bases from J, the gap between germline ends came to 14 bases. Per germline, CDR1 SGHRS and CDR2 YFSETQ. The CDR3 length is 16 residues. The CDR3 sequence: CASSLGPGLRTDTQYF. The CDR3, as DNA: TGCGCCAGCAGCTTGGGTCCGGGACTTAGGACAGATACGCAGTATTTT.

The J gene is TRBJ1-5, the V gene TRBV19; 9 bases match TRBD1. V lost 3 bases to trimming and J lost 7 bases; unmatched junction nucleotides: 7. The germline CDR1 and CDR2 sequences are LNHDA and SQIVND (reference sequence). This CDR3 has 15 amino acids. CDR3 loop: CASSMGTGLRQPQHF. DNA for the CDR3: TGTGCCAGTAGTATGGGGACAGGGCTAAGGCAGCCCCAGCATTTT. The variable domain in full, completed from reference TRBV19 and TRBJ1-5, reads DGGITQSPKYLFRKEGQNVTLSCEQNLNHDAMYWYRQDPGQGLRLIYYSQIVNDFQKGDIAEGYSVSREKKESFPLTVTSAQKNPTAFYLCASSMGTGLRQPQHFGDGTRLSIL.

The chain is built from TRBV28 and TRBJ1-5; D possibly corresponds to TRBD1 (5 bases). Germline loops: CDR1 MDHEN, CDR2 SYDVKM. This CDR3 is 19 amino acids long. Trimming removed 2 bases from V and 2 bases from J, with 22 bases in between. CDR3 in amino acids: CASSLGARQGPGCNQPQHF. The CDR3 bases are TGTGCCAGCAGTTTAGGGGCCCGGCAGGGTCCAGGGTGCAATCAGCCCCAGCATTTT.

The chain links TRBV7-2 to TRBJ1-6; 11 nucleotides line up with TRBD1. There are 16 residues in the CDR3. Germline V lookup: CDR1 SGHTA, CDR2 FQGNSA. With V trimmed by 5 bases and J by 10 bases, 10 bases remained unmatched. DNA of the CDR3: TGTGCCAGCAGCGCACGGGACAGGGGGGCCAAGTCACCCCTCCACTTT. Translated: CASSARDRGAKSPLHF. Full variable domain (rest looked up from reference TRBV7-2 and TRBJ1-6): GAGVSQSPSNKVTEKGKDVELRCDPISGHTALYWYRQSLGQGLEFLIYFQGNSAPDKSGLPSDRFSAERTGGSVSTLTIQRTQQEDSAVYLCASSARDRGAKSPLHFGNGTRLTVT.

The CDR3 reads CASGLVPGSEAFF. DNA of the CDR3: TGTGCTAGTGGTTTGGTTCCCGGGTCTGAAGCTTTCTTT. The rearrangement uses TRBV12-5 and TRBJ1-1; no reliable D call. Trimming shortened V by 0 bases and J by 6 bases, and 8 bases separated the two germline ends. This CDR3 region has 13 residues. Germline values: CDR1 LGHNT, CDR2 FRNRAP.

The rearrangement links TRBV10-3 to TRBJ1-2, with D uncertain. Germline-derived CDR1 and CDR2 are ENHRY and SYGVKD. There are 13 residues in the CDR3. Trimming took 10 bases from V and 5 from J, leaving 17 bases between them. The DNA for the CDR3 is TGTGCCAGCGGACGACTACTATCTTATGGCTACACCTTC. Encoded protein: CASGRLLSYGYTF.

The rearrangement joins TRBV28 to TRBJ1-6; tentative D call: TRBD1 (5 bases). V lost 6 bases and J 11 bases, leaving 11 bases between the germline ends. This CDR3 has 12 residues. Germline V gene lookup returns CDR1 MDHEN and CDR2 SYDVKM. The CDR3 DNA is TGTGCCAGCAGAAAACAGGTCCCACCCCTCCACTTT. It encodes CASRKQVPPLHF.

The chain is built from TRBV7-8 and TRBJ2-7, with D uncertain. V was shortened by 1 base and J by 3 bases, with 16 bases between the two germline ends. The CDR3 sequence is 16 residues long. CDR1 and CDR2 (germline): SGHVS, FQNEAQ. The CDR3: CASSLVPGGSLYEQYF. The CDR3 bases are TGTGCCAGCAGCTTAGTTCCAGGTGGATCCCTCTACGAGCAGTACTTC. The complete variable domain, with remaining parts taken from reference TRBV7-8 and TRBJ2-7, reads GAGVSQSPRYKVAKRGQDVALRCDPISGHVSLFWYQQALGQGPEFLTYFQNEAQLDKSGLPSDRFFAERPEGSVSTLKIQRTQQEDSAVYLCASSLVPGGSLYEQYFGPGTRLTVT.

DNA of the CDR3: TGTGCCAGGTGCCTCTGCGAAATCCACAGGGTTACGCAGTATTTT. Encoded protein: CARCLCEIHRVTQYF. The gene calls are TRBV27 and TRBJ2-3; perhaps TRBD1 as D (6 bases). Trimming left V 9 bases short and J 8 bases short, with 24 bases between. Germline CDR1 reads MNHEY; CDR2 reads SMNVEV (reference sequence). The length of the CDR3 is 15 residues.

This clone was recorded a few times. V usage is TRBV19 and J usage is TRBJ1-1; TRBD1 might be the D (6 bases). V lost 3 bases and J 4 bases, leaving 15 bases between the germline ends. This CDR3 spans 15 amino acids. CDR1 and CDR2 (germline): LNHDA, SQIVND (reference sequence). As DNA, the CDR3 is TGTGCCAGTAGTATTTGGAGGGGGGGAGGCACTGAAGCTTTCTTT. It specifies CASSIWRGGGTEAFF.

V usage is TRBV9 and J usage is TRBJ1-1, with D tentatively TRBD1 (6 bases). The CDR3 contains 19 residues. The V gene's germline CDR1 is SGDLS and CDR2 YYNGEE. Deletions cut 4 bases from V and 0 bases from J, with 25 bases between. The CDR3 bases are TGTGCCAGCAGCAGACAACAGGGAAGCCTTACCCCAATGAACACTGAAGCTTTCTTT. Amino acids: CASSRQQGSLTPMNTEAFF.

V usage is TRBV4-1 and J usage is TRBJ2-5; TRBD1 matches at 7 bases. Matching the DNA end better, TRBJ2-7 makes the J call doubtful. The CDR3 runs 12 residues. Germline assignment: CDR1 MGHRA and CDR2 YSYEKL. CDR3 protein: CASSSAGGEQYF. The CDR3 region has the DNA TGCGCCAGCAGCTCGGCAGGGGGCGAGCAGTACTTC.

This clone turned up a few times. The chain couples TRBV6-5 to TRBJ2-2; D might be TRBD2 (5 bases). The CDR3 is made up of 16 amino acids. Trimming cost V 0 bases and J 5 bases, with 13 bases left between them. Germline lookup yields CDR1 MNHEY and CDR2 SVGAGI. The CDR3 DNA is TGTGCCAGCAGTTACTCGAGGGAAAAGGGTACCGGGGAGCTGTTTTTT. Residues: CASSYSREKGTGELFF.

The chain links TRBV5-6 to TRBJ2-1; possible D gene TRBD1, 5 bases. Germline V gene lookup returns CDR1 SGHDT and CDR2 YYEEEE. Trimming removed 1 base at V and 3 bases at J, with 14 bases between. The CDR3 length is 16 residues. CDR3 loop: CASSLSQGMDYNEQFF. In nucleotides, the CDR3 is TGTGCCAGCAGCTTGTCCCAGGGAATGGACTACAATGAGCAGTTCTTC.

The V call is TRBV19, the J call TRBJ1-1; no clear D gene. The germline V gene has CDR1 LNHDA and CDR2 SQIVND (reference sequence). V lost 4 bases and J 8 bases, leaving 17 bases between the germline ends. CDR3 length: 14 amino acids. The chain's CDR3 is CASSTKISAGEAFF. As DNA, the CDR3 is TGTGCCAGTAGTACAAAAATCTCGGCGGGCGAAGCTTTCTTT.

The rearrangement joins TRBV4-2 to TRBJ2-2; 7 positions agree with TRBD1. V lost 1 base, J lost 5 bases, and 10 bases stayed unmatched. CDR1 and CDR2 (germline): LGHNA, YNFKEQ. The CDR3 spans 17 residues. CDR3 in DNA: TGTGCCAGCAGCCAAGGTGTGAACAGGGGACAAACCGGGGAGCTGTTTTTT. Translation: CASSQGVNRGQTGELFF.

This clone was seen a single time. The chain uses TRBV5-8 and TRBJ2-7; D possibly corresponds to TRBD1 (8 bases). CDR3 length: 12 residues. V lost 4 bases to trimming and J lost 6 bases, with 11 bases between them. In germline, CDR1 is SGHTS, CDR2 YDEGEE. The chain's CDR3 is CASSHRGGEQYF. The CDR3, as DNA: TGTGCCAGCAGCCACAGGGGGGGCGAGCAGTACTTC.

This clone was seen only once. CDR3: CASSLHGGTNTGELFF. CDR3 nucleotide sequence: TGTGCCAGCAGCTTGCATGGAGGGACGAACACCGGGGAGCTGTTTTTT. The chain recombines TRBV5-4 with TRBJ2-2; D might be TRBD2 (6 bases). This CDR3 region has 16 residues. CDR1 SGHNT and CDR2 YYREEE come from the germline V gene (reference sequence). V was shortened by 1 base and J by 0 bases, with 10 bases between the two germline ends.